Listed here are 10 T cell receptor beta chains from one sample, sequenced in a study of blood T cells in healthy people across ages. A second PCR, run for about 6 to 11 cycles, used a sample-barcoded 5' primer plus a J-beta primer mix. TCRdb ran MiXCR on the 5' RACE reads and lists one entry per CDR3 protein. Found here are almost 800,000 distinct CDR3 sequences, 58% of them singletons; the top ten hold around 22%. The sequencing sample was made of blood. The source of these receptors is a man aged 30 to 45 in good health.

The chain couples TRBV4-2 to TRBJ2-3, with D possibly TRBD2 on 6 matching bases. Germline-derived CDR1 and CDR2 are LGHNA and YNFKEQ. V lost 4 bases to trimming and J lost 2 bases, with 19 bases between them. The CDR3 length is 17 residues. This chain's CDR3 is CASSLKLTGVPTDTQYF. Here the CDR3 DNA reads TGTGCCAGCAGCCTGAAGCTGACGGGGGTACCCACAGATACGCAGTATTTT.

The rearrangement uses TRBV20-1 and TRBJ2-5; D possibly matches TRBD1 or TRBD2 (5 bases each). CDR3 length: 15 amino acids. Trimming removed 2 bases at V and 2 bases at J, with 15 bases between. Germline V gene data show CDR1 as DFQATT and CDR2 as SNEGSKA (reference sequence). The CDR3 loop is CSARRGLGPQETQYF. In DNA, the CDR3 is TGCAGTGCTAGAAGAGGGCTGGGGCCACAAGAGACCCAGTACTTC.

V usage is TRBV20-1 and J usage is TRBJ1-1; D is uncertain. Germline V gene lookup returns CDR1 DFQATT and CDR2 SNEGSKA (reference sequence). This CDR3 comprises 18 residues. Between the trimmed V and J ends, which lost 0 bases and 5 bases, there was a span of 25 bases. Here the CDR3 reads CSARDPTPILDSRTEAFF. The CDR3, as DNA: TGCAGTGCTAGAGATCCAACCCCAATATTAGACTCGAGGACTGAAGCTTTCTTT.

Worth noting for this clonotype: Possible read error: a much larger clone is one base away. The V call is TRBV20-1, the J call TRBJ2-7; perhaps TRBD2 as D (6 bases). With 8 bases removed from V and 0 bases from J, the gap between germline ends came to 14 bases. The CDR3 is 13 residues long. CDR1 is DFQATT, CDR2 SNEGSKA, per germline (reference sequence). The CDR3 nucleotides read TGCAGTTCCTCGGGAGCAGACTCCTACGAGCAGTACTTC. Translation: CSSSGADSYEQYF.

V is TRBV6-1 and J is TRBJ2-5; perhaps TRBD1 as D (5 bases). The V gene's germline CDR1 is MNHNS and CDR2 SASEGT. The CDR3 covers 11 residues. Trimming stripped 4 bases from V and 13 bases from J, with 13 bases between. DNA of the CDR3: TGTGCCAGCAGTGTAGACAGCCCGTCGTACTTC. This translates into CASSVDSPSYF.

This chain uses TRBV7-2 with TRBJ2-3; 7 bases map to TRBD2. This CDR3 is 17 amino acids long. Unmatched junction bases numbered 8, after V lost 1 base and J lost 1 base. The V gene's germline CDR1 is SGHTA and CDR2 FQGNSA. This CDR3 is CASSLGRTSARTDTQYF. CDR3 coding DNA: TGTGCCAGCAGCTTAGGGAGGACTAGTGCCCGCACAGATACGCAGTATTTT.

V gene TRBV7-2 combines with J gene TRBJ2-5; TRBD1 aligns across 10 bases. The closer fit of TRBJ2-7 to the DNA end suggests the J call may be wrong. CDR1 and CDR2 (germline): SGHTA, FQGNSA. This CDR3 is built from 13 residues. In DNA form, the CDR3 reads TGTGCCAGCGGACCGGGACAGGGGAGCGAGCAGTACTTC. As protein: CASGPGQGSEQYF.

The chain employs TRBV29-1 and TRBJ2-5; D possibly matches TRBD1 or TRBD2 (5 bases each). Germline V CDR1 and CDR2: SQVTM, ANQGSEA. The CDR3 runs 13 residues. Trimming stripped 2 bases from V and 4 bases from J, with 11 bases between. DNA of the CDR3: TGCAGCGTTGAAAGGCAGGGAGTAGAGACCCAGTACTTC. Translating gives CSVERQGVETQYF.

The sample holds many counts of this clonotype. The V and J genes are TRBV6-6 and TRBJ2-7, with 9 bases aligning to TRBD1. Germline trimming cut 5 bases from V and 5 bases from J; bases unmatched to any gene: 7. CDR1 MNHNY and CDR2 SVGAGI come from the germline V gene (reference sequence). This CDR3 region has 14 residues. The CDR3 DNA sequence: TGTGCCAGCAGTCATGAGACAGGGGGGGACGAGCAGTACTTC. Protein sequence: CASSHETGGDEQYF.

The chain couples TRBV6-6 to TRBJ2-5; 7 bases fit TRBD2. The CDR3 is 15 amino acids. The germline gives CDR1 MNHNY, CDR2 SVGAGI (reference sequence). V lost 6 bases, J lost 3 bases, and 10 bases stayed unmatched. The CDR3 DNA reads TGTGCCAGCAGAGAAAGCGGGAAGAAGGAAGAGACCCAGTACTTC. Protein product: CASRESGKKEETQYF.